Listed below are T cell receptor beta chains from one sample, sequenced in a study of blood T cell repertoires in COVID-19. Clones were sequenced by immunoSEQ multiplex PCR, and TCRdb holds only the in-frame ones, with some missing. The sample yields 300,000 to 350,000 clones, about 91% seen once. The sequencing sample was made of PBMCs or T cells enriched from blood (not recorded which). These receptors were collected from a woman younger than 30 who had recovered from COVID-19. Each CDR3 is given with its conserved first and last residue. D genes are given only for firm matches. The size entry is marked missing in some rows and otherwise reads once, few, many or a size class.

D gene	V gene	J gene	clone size	CDR3 protein	CDR3 DNA
TRBD1	TRBV5-1	TRBJ1-4	-	CASSHSGGEEKLFF	TGCGCCAGCAGCCACTCAGGGGGCGAAGAAAAACTGTTTTTT
-	TRBV30	TRBJ1-5	-	CAWSSSIQGPKPQHF	TGTGCCTGGAGCTCCTCCATACAGGGTCCGAAGCCCCAGCATTTT
-	TRBV7-2	TRBJ2-7	-	CASSSRFDRSYEQYF	TGTGCCAGCAGCTCCCGATTTGACAGATCCTACGAGCAGTACTTC
-	TRBV7-9	TRBJ1-4	-	CASSAASKLFF	TGTGCCAGCAGCGCCGCGAGTAAACTGTTTTTT
-	TRBV18	TRBJ1-2	-	CASLTSLENGYTF	TGTGCCAGTCTCACCAGTCTCGAAAATGGCTACACCTTC
-	TRBV28	TRBJ1-6	-	CASSFRQINSPLHF	TGTGCCAGCAGTTTCAGACAGATTAATTCACCCCTCCACTTT
TRBD1	TRBV6-1	TRBJ2-7	-	CASSDMGTGSYEQYF	TGTGCCAGCAGTGACATGGGGACAGGGTCCTACGAGCAGTACTTC
TRBD1	TRBV5-8	TRBJ1-2	-	CASSSWGQGVAYGYTF	TGTGCCAGCAGCTCCTGGGGACAGGGGGTCGCCTATGGCTACACCTTC
-	TRBV7-2	TRBJ1-5	-	CASSLDRFNQPQHF	TGTGCCAGCAGCTTAGACAGATTCAATCAGCCCCAGCATTTT
TRBD1	TRBV4-3	TRBJ1-3	-	CASSQGATGGGNTIYF	TGCGCCAGCAGCCAAGGGGCTACAGGGGGTGGAAACACCATATATTTT
TRBD1	TRBV29-1	TRBJ1-4	-	CSVARGQGEVEKLFF	TGCAGCGTCGCTCGCGGACAGGGTGAGGTTGAAAAACTGTTTTTT
-	TRBV10-3	TRBJ1-1	-	CAISAGAGASANTEAFF	TGTGCCATCAGTGCGGGGGCGGGGGCATCTGCGAACACTGAAGCTTTCTTT
-	TRBV19	TRBJ1-5	-	CASREQSGQPQHF	TGTGCCAGTAGAGAACAGTCAGGTCAGCCCCAGCATTTT
-	TRBV5-4	TRBJ2-3	-	CASSLGGLPSTDTQYF	TGTGCCAGCAGCTTGGGAGGACTACCGTCCACAGATACGCAGTATTTT
TRBD2	TRBV13	TRBJ2-1	-	CASSSLSGLAGKSSYNEQFF	TGTGCCAGCAGCTCTCTTTCGGGACTAGCGGGGAAAAGCTCCTACAATGAGCAGTTCTTC
-	TRBV7-9	TRBJ2-7	-	CASSPNSADRLAYEQYF	TGTGCCAGCAGCCCGAACTCCGCTGACAGGCTGGCCTACGAGCAGTACTTC
-	TRBV7-6	TRBJ1-3	-	CASSQDIYSGNTIYF	TGTGCCAGCAGCCAAGACATATACTCTGGAAACACCATATATTTT
-	TRBV14	TRBJ1-1	once	CASTSLTGVGGTEAFF	TGTGCCAGCACTAGCTTAACAGGCGTCGGGGGCACTGAAGCTTTCTTT
-	TRBV7-9	TRBJ1-6	-	CASSLVRPGQDNSPLHF	TGTGCCAGCAGCTTAGTTCGGCCAGGACAAGATAATTCACCCCTCCACTTT
TRBD1	TRBV28	TRBJ1-2	-	CASSSPWDRGNYGYTF	TGTGCCAGCAGTTCGCCATGGGACAGGGGTAACTATGGCTACACCTTC
TRBD1	TRBV19	TRBJ2-1	once	CASSILGTGINEQFF	TGTGCCAGTAGTATCCTCGGGACAGGGATAAATGAGCAGTTCTTC
-	TRBV7-9	TRBJ2-2	-	CASSLPSGSGEGATGELFF	TGTGCCAGCAGCCTCCCTTCGGGTTCGGGAGAAGGGGCAACCGGGGAGCTGTTTTTT
-	TRBV3-1/TRBV3-2	TRBJ2-7	-	CASSPDQTLSYEQYF	TGTGCCAGCAGCCCCGATCAGACACTTTCCTACGAGCAGTACTTC
-	TRBV28	TRBJ1-1	few	CASSLGISREGTEAFF	TGTGCCAGCAGTTTAGGAATTTCCAGGGAAGGCACTGAAGCTTTCTTT
-	TRBV11-1	TRBJ2-1	-	CATGGGQKYNEQFF	TGTGCCACCGGCGGGGGACAAAAGTACAATGAGCAGTTCTTC
TRBD1	TRBV11-3	TRBJ1-2	few	CASSYDGTGDGYTF	TGTGCCAGCAGCTACGACGGGACAGGGGATGGCTACACCTTC
-	TRBV7-9	TRBJ1-2	-	CASSPGGYYGYTF	TGTGCCAGCAGCCCGGGGGGGTACTATGGCTACACCTTC
-	TRBV7-8	TRBJ2-3	-	CASSLDGGTDTQYF	TGTGCCAGCAGCCTAGACGGGGGCACAGATACGCAGTATTTT
TRBD1	TRBV28	TRBJ1-3	few	CASSLQGALGNTIYF	TGTGCCAGCAGTCTCCAGGGGGCCCTTGGAAACACCATATATTTT
TRBD2	TRBV19	TRBJ2-1	-	CASMTSAYNEQFF	TGTGCCAGTATGACTAGCGCCTACAATGAGCAGTTCTTC
-	TRBV7-2	TRBJ1-5	-	CASSLHGGLSNQPQHF	TGTGCCAGCAGCCTCCACGGGGGGCTTAGCAATCAGCCCCAGCATTTT
TRBD2	TRBV11-2	TRBJ2-1	few	CASSFLHLLAGEEEQFF	TGTGCCAGCAGCTTCCTCCACCTGCTAGCGGGAGAGGAAGAGCAGTTCTTC
-	TRBV19	TRBJ1-5	-	CASTPTWGTQGGNQPQHF	TGTGCCAGTACCCCGACGTGGGGGACACAGGGAGGGAATCAGCCCCAGCATTTT
TRBD2	TRBV5-1	TRBJ2-5	-	CASSTGRLETQYF	TGCGCCAGCAGCACCGGGAGGTTGGAGACCCAGTACTTC
-	TRBV7-2	TRBJ2-2	few	CASRYRQGTGELFF	TGTGCCAGCAGATACCGTCAGGGAACCGGGGAGCTGTTTTTT
-	TRBV30	TRBJ1-1	-	CAWTRRGRNTEAFF	TGTGCCTGGACTAGGAGGGGTAGGAACACTGAAGCTTTCTTT
-	TRBV7-6	TRBJ1-1	-	CASSLEVGREAFF	TGTGCCAGCAGCTTAGAAGTGGGGCGAGAAGCTTTCTTT
-	TRBV6-5	TRBJ1-1	-	CASRRTGRGEAFF	TGTGCCAGCAGGCGTACAGGGCGGGGGGAAGCTTTCTTT
TRBD1	TRBV4-3	TRBJ1-5	-	CASSRRAGGDQPQHF	TGCGCCAGCAGCCGGAGGGCAGGGGGAGATCAGCCCCAGCATTTT
-	TRBV6-1	TRBJ2-7	-	CASSDGIGAGEQYF	TGTGCCAGCAGTGATGGTATAGGGGCAGGCGAGCAGTACTTC
-	TRBV15	TRBJ2-7	-	CATSRDPEIREQYF	TGTGCCACCAGCAGAGATCCCGAGATCCGCGAGCAGTACTTC
TRBD2	TRBV5-8	TRBJ2-3	once	CASSVGTSGMVRDTQYF	TGTGCCAGCAGCGTCGGGACTAGCGGGATGGTTAGAGATACGCAGTATTTT
-	TRBV10-3	TRBJ1-1	-	CAIRDSAPNTEAFF	TGTGCCATCAGAGACAGCGCCCCGAACACTGAAGCTTTCTTT
-	TRBV19	TRBJ1-5	few	CASTQGTGQPQHF	TGTGCCAGTACCCAGGGGACGGGTCAGCCCCAGCATTTT
TRBD1	TRBV7-6	TRBJ2-1	-	CASSSVTGDNEQFF	TGTGCCAGCAGCTCGGTGACAGGGGACAATGAGCAGTTCTTC
-	TRBV9	TRBJ2-3	-	CASSVGVAGTDTQYF	TGTGCCAGCAGCGTAGGAGTAGCAGGCACAGATACGCAGTATTTT
-	TRBV9	TRBJ2-5	-	CASSVETTQETQYF	TGTGCCAGCAGCGTAGAAACTACCCAAGAGACCCAGTACTTC
TRBD2	TRBV18	TRBJ2-7	-	CASSPPSTGGSYEQYF	TGTGCCAGCTCACCACCTTCAACGGGAGGGTCCTACGAGCAGTACTTC
-	TRBV2	TRBJ2-5	-	CASRDHSDSPQETQYF	TGTGCCAGCAGAGATCATTCGGACAGCCCCCAAGAGACCCAGTACTTC
TRBD2	TRBV3-1/TRBV3-2	TRBJ2-5	-	CASSRRGDETQYF	TGTGCCAGCAGCCGACGGGGGGACGAGACCCAGTACTTC
-	TRBV30	TRBJ1-2	-	CAWSVLGRNYGYTF	TGTGCCTGGAGTGTACTAGGGAGGAACTATGGCTACACCTTC
TRBD1	TRBV10-3	TRBJ2-7	-	CASKHPQGQDEQYF	TGTGCCAGTAAACATCCCCAGGGACAGGACGAGCAGTACTTC
TRBD1	TRBV6-4	TRBJ1-1	-	CASTHRDRVYAGFEAFF	TGTGCCAGCACCCACAGGGACAGGGTCTACGCCGGGTTTGAAGCTTTCTTT
-	TRBV30	TRBJ2-2	-	CAWKGGATGELFF	TGTGCCTGGAAGGGGGGGGCCACCGGGGAGCTGTTTTTT
TRBD2	TRBV12-3/TRBV12-4	TRBJ2-7	once	CASWGGGHYEQYF	TGTGCCAGCTGGGGCGGGGGGCACTACGAGCAGTACTTC
TRBD1	TRBV5-1	TRBJ1-4	-	CASSSSGQREKLFF	TGCGCCAGCAGCTCTTCGGGACAGCGTGAAAAACTGTTTTTT
-	TRBV28	TRBJ1-1	-	CASSLARPNTEAFF	TGTGCCAGCAGTTTAGCCAGGCCCAACACTGAAGCTTTCTTT
TRBD2	TRBV11-3	TRBJ2-1	-	CASSLESGTSGRGSQFF	TGTGCCAGCAGCTTAGAGTCCGGGACTAGCGGGAGGGGTTCCCAGTTCTTC
-	TRBV6-5	TRBJ1-1	few	CASSFPGNTEAFF	TGTGCCAGCAGTTTCCCGGGAAACACTGAAGCTTTCTTT
-	TRBV12-3/TRBV12-4	TRBJ2-7	-	CASNGRGTYEQYF	TGTGCCAGCAATGGGCGGGGAACCTACGAGCAGTACTTC